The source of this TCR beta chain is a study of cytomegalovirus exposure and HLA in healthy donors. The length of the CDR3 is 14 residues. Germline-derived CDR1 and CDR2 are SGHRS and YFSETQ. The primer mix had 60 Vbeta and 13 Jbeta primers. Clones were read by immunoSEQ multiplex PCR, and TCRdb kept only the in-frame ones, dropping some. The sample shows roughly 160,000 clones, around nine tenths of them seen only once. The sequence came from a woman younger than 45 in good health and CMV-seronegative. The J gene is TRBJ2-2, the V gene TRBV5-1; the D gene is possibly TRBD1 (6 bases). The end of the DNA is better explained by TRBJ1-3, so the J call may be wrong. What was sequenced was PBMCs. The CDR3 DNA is TGCGCCAGCAGCCCACAGGGTTCGGGAAACACCATATATTTT. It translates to CASSPQGSGNTIYF.